This T cell receptor beta chain was identified during a study of cytomegalovirus exposure and HLA in healthy donors. Whole-study results and caveats: As confirmed in vitro, three CMV-associated chains were specific for CMV antigens. The study labeled under 200 TCR beta chains cytomegalovirus-associated.

PCR amplification relied on 60 Vbeta primers (plus 13 Jbeta primers). Method: immunoSEQ multiplex PCR; TCRdb's copy keeps in-frame clones and lacks some. The table records about 180,000 clones, roughly 78% of them present only once. This clone was detected once. The target antigen is unknown. Germline values: CDR1 SGHRS, CDR2 YFSETQ. Unmatched junction bases numbered 1, after V lost 4 bases and J lost 7 bases. The CDR3 runs 12 residues. The sequenced sample was PBMCs. The chain carries TRBV5-1 and TRBJ1-2, with 10 bases matching TRBD1. The TCR comes from a woman between 40 and 55 years old in good health and CMV-seronegative. The CDR3 sequence: CASSRDRGGYTF. CDR3 nucleotides: TGCGCCAGCAGCCGGGACAGGGGTGGCTACACCTTC. The full variable domain, in which reference TRBV5-1 and TRBJ1-2 provide the parts outside the CDR3, is KAGVTQTPRYLIKTRGQQVTLSCSPISGHRSVSWYQQTPGQGLQFLFEYFSETQRNKGNFPGRFSGRQFSNSRSEMNVSTLELGDSALYLCASSRDRGGYTFGSGTRLTVV.